The rows below give T cell receptor beta chains drawn from one sample of a study of identifying expanded T cells in peripheral blood. Some clones are missing from TCRdb's copy, which holds only in-frame ones; the method was immunoSEQ multiplex PCR. The sample includes tens of thousands of clones, approximately 91% of them seen just once. The sample comprised blood. These TCRs come from a person between 18 and 70 years old in good health. Both conserved end residues are part of each CDR3. A D gene is named only where the DNA matches it firmly. Rows give clone size only sometimes, using once, few, many, or a class for an expanded clone.

J gene,clone size,V gene,D gene,CDR3 protein,CDR3 DNA
TRBJ2-5,-,TRBV7-9,TRBD2,CASSYGLAGPGSLQETQYF,TGTGCCAGCAGCTACGGACTAGCGGGGCCTGGGTCCCTCCAAGAGACCCAGTACTTC
TRBJ2-7,-,TRBV11-2,-,CASSLGPLYEQYF,TGTGCCAGCAGCTTAGGACCCCTCTACGAGCAGTACTTC
TRBJ1-2,once,TRBV9,-,CASSVGTLGSGYTF,TGTGCCAGCAGCGTAGGGACTTTAGGGTCTGGCTACACCTTC
TRBJ1-1,-,TRBV4-3,-,CASSQEWGTDMNTEAFF,TGCGCCAGCAGCCAAGAGTGGGGGACTGACATGAACACTGAAGCTTTCTTT
TRBJ2-2,-,TRBV5-6,-,CASRGISTTGELFF,TGTGCCAGCAGGGGGATAAGCACCACCGGGGAGCTGTTTTTT
TRBJ1-1,-,TRBV5-1,TRBD1,CASSPQTGAGTEAFF,TGCGCCAGCAGCCCCCAGACAGGGGCGGGCACTGAAGCTTTCTTT
TRBJ2-3,-,TRBV7-6,TRBD1,CASSLILRGTGRPDTQYF,TGTGCCAGCAGCTTAATCCTACGGGGGACAGGGAGGCCAGATACGCAGTATTTT
TRBJ1-2,once,TRBV2,-,CASSRDGNYGYTF,TGTGCCAGCAGTCGGGACGGGAACTATGGCTACACCTTC
TRBJ2-7,-,TRBV4-3,TRBD1,CASSPTGGDSYEQYF,TGCGCCAGCAGCCCGACAGGGGGGGATTCCTACGAGCAGTACTTC
TRBJ2-1,-,TRBV29-1,-,CSVEVTRGQFF,TGCAGCGTTGAAGTTACTCGGGGGCAGTTCTTC
TRBJ1-2,-,TRBV27,-,CASSLNRQLYGYTF,TGTGCCAGCAGTTTAAACCGACAGCTCTATGGCTACACCTTC
TRBJ2-3,-,TRBV18,-,CASSPQGVHSTDTQYF,TGTGCCAGCTCACCACAGGGGGTTCACAGCACAGATACGCAGTATTTT
TRBJ1-3,-,TRBV5-6,TRBD1,CASRLQGAAGNTIYF,TGTGCCAGCAGGTTACAGGGGGCCGCTGGAAACACCATATATTTT
TRBJ2-7,once,TRBV28,TRBD2,CASSLVGRGFYEQYF,TGTGCCAGCAGTTTGGTCGGGAGGGGATTCTACGAGCAGTACTTC
TRBJ1-1,-,TRBV14,-,CASSRRVGNTEAFF,TGTGCCAGCAGCAGACGAGTAGGGAACACTGAAGCTTTCTTT
TRBJ2-7,-,TRBV5-6,-,CASSFRGYYEQYF,TGTGCCAGCAGCTTCCGGGGCTACTACGAGCAGTACTTC
TRBJ2-2,-,TRBV10-2,-,CASSEGAGNTGELFF,TGCGCCAGCAGTGAGGGGGCGGGGAACACCGGGGAGCTGTTTTTT
TRBJ2-7,-,TRBV19,TRBD1,CASSMGVWGQSSYEQYF,TGTGCCAGTAGTATGGGGGTTTGGGGACAGAGCTCCTACGAGCAGTACTTC
TRBJ2-4,-,TRBV14,-,CASSYMAQNIQYF,TGTGCCAGCAGCTACATGGCCCAAAACATTCAGTACTTC
TRBJ2-5,-,TRBV5-6,-,CASSSLRGSGAPQETQYF,TGTGCCAGCAGCTCCCTACGGGGTTCGGGCGCCCCTCAAGAGACCCAGTACTTC
TRBJ2-7,-,TRBV6-5,-,CASSLPDRAGEQYF,TGTGCCAGCAGCCTCCCCGACAGGGCGGGGGAGCAGTACTTC
TRBJ2-2,-,TRBV13,TRBD1,CASSSAHRGNTGELFF,TGTGCCAGCAGCTCTGCTCACAGGGGGAACACCGGGGAGCTGTTTTTT
TRBJ2-2,-,TRBV7-8,-,CASSLVVRWYTGELFF,TGTGCCAGCAGCTTAGTGGTTCGCTGGTACACCGGGGAGCTGTTTTTT
TRBJ1-2,-,TRBV5-4,TRBD1,CASRAGTGPYGYTF,TGTGCCAGCAGAGCCGGGACAGGGCCCTATGGCTACACCTTC
TRBJ2-5,-,TRBV2,-,CASGRRQDQETQYF,TGTGCCAGCGGGAGGCGGCAGGACCAAGAGACCCAGTACTTC